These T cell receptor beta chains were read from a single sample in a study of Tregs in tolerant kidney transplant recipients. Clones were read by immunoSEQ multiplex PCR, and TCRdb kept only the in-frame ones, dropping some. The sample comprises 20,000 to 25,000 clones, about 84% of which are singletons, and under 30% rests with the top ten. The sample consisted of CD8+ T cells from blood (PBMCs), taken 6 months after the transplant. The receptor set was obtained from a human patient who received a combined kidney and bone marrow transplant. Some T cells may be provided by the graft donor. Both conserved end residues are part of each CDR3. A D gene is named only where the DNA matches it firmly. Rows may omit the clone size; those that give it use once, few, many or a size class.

cdr3_nt: TGTGCCAGCAGGGACACGGGTTCCTACGAGCAGTACTTC
cdr3_aa: CASRDTGSYEQYF
v_call: TRBV25-1
d_call: -
j_call: TRBJ2-7
clone_size: -

cdr3_nt: TGTGCCAGCAGCTTAAGAGGGGGGGTAGGCTCCTATAATTCCCCCCTCCACTTT
cdr3_aa: CASSLRGGVGSYNSPLHF
v_call: TRBV7-8
d_call: -
j_call: TRBJ1-6
clone_size: -

cdr3_nt: TGTGCCAGCAGCTTAGGGGCGGGACAGGGAAAAAACATTCAGTACTTC
cdr3_aa: CASSLGAGQGKNIQYF
v_call: TRBV13
d_call: TRBD1
j_call: TRBJ2-4
clone_size: -

cdr3_nt: TGTGCCAGCAGCGTACAGGGGATTACACGCGATGAGCAGTTCTTC
cdr3_aa: CASSVQGITRDEQFF
v_call: TRBV9
d_call: -
j_call: TRBJ2-1
clone_size: -

cdr3_nt: TGTGCCACCAGCAGAGATCGGGAAGGGCCTGGAAACACCATATATTTT
cdr3_aa: CATSRDREGPGNTIYF
v_call: TRBV15
d_call: -
j_call: TRBJ1-3
clone_size: -

cdr3_nt: TGTGCCAGCAGCTCCACAGGGGCCGAGCAGTACTTC
cdr3_aa: CASSSTGAEQYF
v_call: TRBV7-3
d_call: TRBD1
j_call: TRBJ2-7
clone_size: -

cdr3_nt: TGTGCCAGCAGCTTGGGAGTGGTAGCGGACTCCTACGAGCAGTACTTC
cdr3_aa: CASSLGVVADSYEQYF
v_call: TRBV5-6
d_call: -
j_call: TRBJ2-7
clone_size: -

cdr3_nt: TGTGCCAGCAGCTTGGAGGGACAGGGTACCGGGGAGCTGTTTTTT
cdr3_aa: CASSLEGQGTGELFF
v_call: TRBV5-5
d_call: TRBD1
j_call: TRBJ2-2
clone_size: -

cdr3_nt: TGCAGCGTGGATACTAGCGGGAACGACAATGAGCAGTTCTTC
cdr3_aa: CSVDTSGNDNEQFF
v_call: TRBV29-1
d_call: TRBD2
j_call: TRBJ2-1
clone_size: -

cdr3_nt: TGTGCCAGCAGCCTTAGGGCGGGAGTAGTCAATGAGCAGTTCTTC
cdr3_aa: CASSLRAGVVNEQFF
v_call: TRBV5-6
d_call: TRBD2
j_call: TRBJ2-1
clone_size: -

cdr3_nt: TGCGCCAGCAGCCAAGGGCCCGGGGGTCAGCCCCAGCATTTT
cdr3_aa: CASSQGPGGQPQHF
v_call: TRBV4-1
d_call: -
j_call: TRBJ1-5
clone_size: -

cdr3_nt: TGTGCCAGCAGCGAGGACAGGCGTGTGTATGAAAAACTGTTTTTT
cdr3_aa: CASSEDRRVYEKLFF
v_call: TRBV2
d_call: TRBD1
j_call: TRBJ1-4
clone_size: -

cdr3_nt: TGTGCCAGCAGCTCCAACAGGGGAAGAAACTACGAGCAGTACTTC
cdr3_aa: CASSSNRGRNYEQYF
v_call: TRBV7-9
d_call: TRBD1
j_call: TRBJ2-7
clone_size: -

cdr3_nt: TGCGCCAGCAGCTTGGCTGCACAGGGAATCGATGAGCAGTTCTTC
cdr3_aa: CASSLAAQGIDEQFF
v_call: TRBV5-1
d_call: -
j_call: TRBJ2-1
clone_size: -

cdr3_nt: TGCGCCAGCAGCTTGGCCGATGGAGGGGGCAATGGCTACACCTTC
cdr3_aa: CASSLADGGGNGYTF
v_call: TRBV5-1
d_call: TRBD1
j_call: TRBJ1-2
clone_size: -

cdr3_nt: TGTGCCTGGAGAGGACAGCATAATTCACCCCTCCACTTT
cdr3_aa: CAWRGQHNSPLHF
v_call: TRBV30
d_call: -
j_call: TRBJ1-6
clone_size: -

cdr3_nt: TGTGCCAGCAGCGTAGGGGGCGGTGGCGGCTCCTACGAGCAGTACTTC
cdr3_aa: CASSVGGGGGSYEQYF
v_call: TRBV9
d_call: -
j_call: TRBJ2-7
clone_size: once

cdr3_nt: TGTGCCTCGGAACTTGGACAAGGCTACAATGAGCAGTTCTTC
cdr3_aa: CASELGQGYNEQFF
v_call: TRBV10-3
d_call: -
j_call: TRBJ2-1
clone_size: -

cdr3_nt: TGTGCCAGCAGCTTACAGACTAGTCTCCAAGAGACCCAGTACTTC
cdr3_aa: CASSLQTSLQETQYF
v_call: TRBV11-1
d_call: -
j_call: TRBJ2-5
clone_size: once

cdr3_nt: TGTGCCAGCAGCGTAGCCTCGCGGGAGCAGTACTTC
cdr3_aa: CASSVASREQYF
v_call: TRBV9
d_call: -
j_call: TRBJ2-7
clone_size: once

cdr3_nt: TGTGCCAGCAGCTTGCCGACTGGAGGGGTTGAGACCCAGTACTTC
cdr3_aa: CASSLPTGGVETQYF
v_call: TRBV5-5
d_call: -
j_call: TRBJ2-5
clone_size: -

cdr3_nt: TGTGCCAGCAGCCAAACCGGGACAGGGGCAGGGGGAAACACCATATATTTT
cdr3_aa: CASSQTGTGAGGNTIYF
v_call: TRBV7-2
d_call: TRBD1
j_call: TRBJ1-3
clone_size: -

cdr3_nt: TGTGCCAGCAGTCCTCTACCGGGACTAGCCAGTGAGCAGTTCTTC
cdr3_aa: CASSPLPGLASEQFF
v_call: TRBV27
d_call: TRBD2
j_call: TRBJ2-1
clone_size: -

cdr3_nt: TGCGCCAGCAGCCAATCGCGGGAGAGGTACGAGCAGTACTTC
cdr3_aa: CASSQSRERYEQYF
v_call: TRBV4-3
d_call: TRBD2
j_call: TRBJ2-7
clone_size: -

cdr3_nt: TGCGCCAGCAGCCAAGACTCAGGTAGCGTTGGAAACACCATATATTTT
cdr3_aa: CASSQDSGSVGNTIYF
v_call: TRBV4-3
d_call: -
j_call: TRBJ1-3
clone_size: -

cdr3_nt: TGTGCCAGCAGTGAACTAGCGCGGCAGACCCAGTACTTC
cdr3_aa: CASSELARQTQYF
v_call: TRBV2
d_call: -
j_call: TRBJ2-5
clone_size: -

cdr3_nt: TGTGCCAGTAGCGTTCTAGCATCTAGCACAGATACGCAGTATTTT
cdr3_aa: CASSVLASSTDTQYF
v_call: TRBV9
d_call: -
j_call: TRBJ2-3
clone_size: -

cdr3_nt: TGTGCCAGCAGCTTAGAGAGCGGGAGTCCCTACAATGAGCAGTTCTTC
cdr3_aa: CASSLESGSPYNEQFF
v_call: TRBV7-3
d_call: TRBD2
j_call: TRBJ2-1
clone_size: few

cdr3_nt: TGTGCCAGCAGCTTCCTACGGGGCTCCTACAATGAGCAGTTCTTC
cdr3_aa: CASSFLRGSYNEQFF
v_call: TRBV11-2
d_call: -
j_call: TRBJ2-1
clone_size: once

cdr3_nt: TGTGCCAGCAGCTTTATGGTCCCGAGCTCCTACAATGAGCAGTTCTTC
cdr3_aa: CASSFMVPSSYNEQFF
v_call: TRBV11-2
d_call: -
j_call: TRBJ2-1
clone_size: -

cdr3_nt: TGTGCCAGCAGCCGGGGGCGGGGGGTTCGGCTTTTGGGCTACGAGCAGTACTTC
cdr3_aa: CASSRGRGVRLLGYEQYF
v_call: TRBV5-6
d_call: TRBD2
j_call: TRBJ2-7
clone_size: -

cdr3_nt: TGTGCCAGTAGTATTACTAGCGGGGTTCGCGAGCAGTACTTC
cdr3_aa: CASSITSGVREQYF
v_call: TRBV19
d_call: TRBD2
j_call: TRBJ2-7
clone_size: -

cdr3_nt: TGCGCCAGCAGCCTCCTAAAAGACTACGAGCAGTACTTC
cdr3_aa: CASSLLKDYEQYF
v_call: TRBV4-1
d_call: -
j_call: TRBJ2-7
clone_size: -

cdr3_nt: TGTGCCAGCAGCTTGTATCTAGCGGGATATGAGCAGTTCTTC
cdr3_aa: CASSLYLAGYEQFF
v_call: TRBV5-6
d_call: TRBD2
j_call: TRBJ2-1
clone_size: once

cdr3_nt: TGTGCCAGCAGCTTCGGGACAGAAAACACCGGGGAGCTGTTTTTT
cdr3_aa: CASSFGTENTGELFF
v_call: TRBV7-9
d_call: TRBD1
j_call: TRBJ2-2
clone_size: -

cdr3_nt: TGTGCCGCCAACGGGGAGGCCTACGAGCAGTACTTC
cdr3_aa: CAANGEAYEQYF
v_call: TRBV10-3
d_call: -
j_call: TRBJ2-7
clone_size: -

cdr3_nt: TGTGCCAGCAGCAAAAGGGGCGACGGCTATGGCTACACCTTC
cdr3_aa: CASSKRGDGYGYTF
v_call: TRBV13
d_call: -
j_call: TRBJ1-2
clone_size: -

cdr3_nt: TGTGCCAGTAGTGTAACAGGGGGTCTGAACACTGAAGCTTTCTTT
cdr3_aa: CASSVTGGLNTEAFF
v_call: TRBV19
d_call: TRBD1
j_call: TRBJ1-1
clone_size: few

cdr3_nt: TGCAGTGCTTTAGTAGCGGGAAAGCAGTACTTC
cdr3_aa: CSALVAGKQYF
v_call: TRBV20-1
d_call: TRBD2
j_call: TRBJ2-7
clone_size: -

cdr3_nt: TGTGCCAGCAGCTCTGGAGCGGGAGCCCTTAAGGGCGAGCAGTACTTC
cdr3_aa: CASSSGAGALKGEQYF
v_call: TRBV7-9
d_call: TRBD2
j_call: TRBJ2-7
clone_size: few

cdr3_nt: TGTGCCAGCAGTGGGGAGACAGGGGCCTACAATGAGCAGTTCTTC
cdr3_aa: CASSGETGAYNEQFF
v_call: TRBV2
d_call: TRBD1
j_call: TRBJ2-1
clone_size: -

cdr3_nt: TGTGCCACCAGCAAGGAGGGACAGGGGGCTTCCATCTCCTACGAGCAGTACTTC
cdr3_aa: CATSKEGQGASISYEQYF
v_call: TRBV15
d_call: TRBD1
j_call: TRBJ2-7
clone_size: -

cdr3_nt: TGTGCCAGCAGCGACGCGTCCGGGGGCTACAATGAGCAGTTCTTC
cdr3_aa: CASSDASGGYNEQFF
v_call: TRBV7-6
d_call: -
j_call: TRBJ2-1
clone_size: few

cdr3_nt: TGTGCCAGCAGCTTAGCGGGCAGGGCGGACACTGAAGCTTTCTTT
cdr3_aa: CASSLAGRADTEAFF
v_call: TRBV7-9
d_call: -
j_call: TRBJ1-1
clone_size: -

cdr3_nt: TGTGCCAGCAGCTCCACGGAGGTGGACCAGGAGACCCAGTACTTC
cdr3_aa: CASSSTEVDQETQYF
v_call: TRBV7-9
d_call: -
j_call: TRBJ2-5
clone_size: -

cdr3_nt: TGTGCCAGCAGCCAGACCGGGACAGAGATCTACGAGCAGTACTTC
cdr3_aa: CASSQTGTEIYEQYF
v_call: TRBV7-8
d_call: TRBD1
j_call: TRBJ2-7
clone_size: -

cdr3_nt: TGTGCCAGCAGCGCCTCGCGAACTAGCCACAGACCGACCCAGTACTTC
cdr3_aa: CASSASRTSHRPTQYF
v_call: TRBV9
d_call: -
j_call: TRBJ2-5
clone_size: -

cdr3_nt: TGCAGCGTGGAGGGACTAGCGATCGGGGAGCTGTTTTTT
cdr3_aa: CSVEGLAIGELFF
v_call: TRBV29-1
d_call: TRBD2
j_call: TRBJ2-2
clone_size: -

cdr3_nt: TGTGCCAGCAGTTTATCCCCTAGCGGGATTAATTACGAGCAGTACTTC
cdr3_aa: CASSLSPSGINYEQYF
v_call: TRBV27
d_call: TRBD2
j_call: TRBJ2-7
clone_size: -

cdr3_nt: TGTGCCAGTAGTATAGGCCTACCCGAGCAGTTCTTC
cdr3_aa: CASSIGLPEQFF
v_call: TRBV19
d_call: -
j_call: TRBJ2-1
clone_size: -

cdr3_nt: TGTGCCAGCAGCTTCTCCGCAGAATACGAGCAGTACTTC
cdr3_aa: CASSFSAEYEQYF
v_call: TRBV7-9
d_call: -
j_call: TRBJ2-7
clone_size: few

cdr3_nt: TGTGCCACCCTCTGGGGCGCCGAGCAGTACTTC
cdr3_aa: CATLWGAEQYF
v_call: TRBV19
d_call: -
j_call: TRBJ2-7
clone_size: -

cdr3_nt: TGTGCCAGCAGTGATAATTGGGGGGACCCCTACAATGAGCAGTTCTTC
cdr3_aa: CASSDNWGDPYNEQFF
v_call: TRBV9
d_call: -
j_call: TRBJ2-1
clone_size: -